This T cell receptor (beta chain) was retrieved from a study of blood T cell repertoires in COVID-19. Study summary: Sites in the United States, Italy and Spain provided acute and convalescent COVID-19 samples.

In the source study's methods: Estimated nucleated cell counts came from reference gene primer amplification. Method: immunoSEQ multiplex PCR; TCRdb's copy keeps in-frame clones and lacks some. D and trimming were read from the DNA, whereas the V and J calls and clone size are those reported in that table. This repertoire shows about 300,000 clones, about 87% found once; its top ten account for more than 6.5%. V was shortened by 2 bases and J by 2 bases, with 11 bases between the two germline ends. Germline V gene data show CDR1 as SGHDT and CDR2 as YYEEEE. This CDR3 is 14 amino acids long. The sequencing input was peripheral blood. This chain uses TRBV5-6 with TRBJ2-7, with D possibly matching TRBD2 (6 bases). This receptor was taken from a woman aged 25 to 45 who had recovered from COVID-19. CDR3 sequence (DNA): TGTGCCAGCAGCTTCGGGACTCATACCTACGAGCAGTACTTC. Its protein is CASSFGTHTYEQYF. Full variable domain (remainder filled in from reference TRBV5-6 and TRBJ2-7): DAGVTQSPTHLIKTRGQQVTLRCSPKSGHDTVSWYQQALGQGPQFIFQYYEEEERQRGNFPDRFSGHQFPNYSSELNVNALLLGDSALYLCASSFGTHTYEQYFGPGTRLTVT.